This TCR beta chain was captured by sequencing in a study of T cells after posttransplantation cyclophosphamide. Points from the study as a whole: Donor-recipient repertoire similarity was low at 1-2 months, rising over year one. Recipient CMV seropositivity and CMV reactivation strongly tracked TRB clonality.

Data came from immunoSEQ multiplex PCR; TCRdb stores just in-frame clones and leaves some out. Recorded here are over 35,000 clones, none singletons. In its sample, this clone was seen many times. Antigen specificity is unknown. The CDR3 loop spans 15 amino acids. CDR1 is SGHKS, CDR2 YYEKEE, per germline (reference sequence). Trimming stripped 4 bases from V and 2 bases from J, with 16 bases between. The sequencing input was PBMCs. The TCR comes from a man aged 40-49 years in good health, CMV-negative, and a related stem cell transplant donor. This chain links TRBV5-5 with TRBJ2-7, with D possibly matching TRBD2 (6 bases). CDR3 residues: CASSVTGTLTYEQYF. The CDR3 DNA follows: TGTGCCAGCAGCGTAACCGGGACTCTAACCTACGAGCAGTACTTC.